The 6 T cell receptor beta chains below all came from one sample that was sequenced in a study of cytomegalovirus exposure and HLA in healthy donors. Vbeta (60) and Jbeta (13) primers were used in the PCR. Profiling relied on immunoSEQ multiplex PCR, and the TCRdb table lists in-frame clones only, not all of them. The top ten hold about 13% of the sample, which has about 150,000 clones, roughly 80% seen once. Sequenced input: PBMCs. The receptors were gathered from a young man in good health and CMV-seropositive.

V gene TRBV6-1 combines with J gene TRBJ2-2; no definite D call. Per the germline V gene, CDR1 is MNHNS and CDR2 is SASEGT. V lost 5 bases to trimming and J lost 2 bases, with 12 bases between them. The CDR3 loop spans 15 amino acids. The CDR3 sequence is CASSRAVTNTGELFF. CDR3 sequence (DNA): TGTGCCAGCAGTCGTGCGGTCACCAACACCGGGGAGCTGTTTTTT.

This clone was detected only once. The chain uses TRBV30 and TRBJ2-7, with unresolved D. The V gene's germline CDR1 is GTSNPN and CDR2 SVGIG (reference sequence). The V gene lost 0 bases and the J gene lost 3 bases, with 9 bases spanning the gap. CDR3 length equals 13 residues. The CDR3, as DNA: TGTGCCTGGAGTGTAAAGTCAGTCTACGAGCAGTACTTC. Protein product: CAWSVKSVYEQYF.

The gene calls are TRBV4-2 and TRBJ2-2; D may be TRBD1 (7 bases). V shed 0 bases and J shed 3 bases, with 11 bases lying between them. There are 16 residues in the CDR3. Germline-derived CDR1 and CDR2 are LGHNA and YNFKEQ. CDR3 region: CASSQEEGADTGELFF. As DNA, the CDR3 is TGTGCCAGCAGCCAAGAGGAGGGGGCGGACACCGGGGAGCTGTTTTTT.

The chain employs TRBV5-1 and TRBJ1-3; D is unclear. CDR1 and CDR2 (germline): SGHRS, YFSETQ. V lost 0 bases to trimming and J lost 0 bases, with 7 bases between them. This CDR3 spans 15 amino acids. The CDR3 sequence: CASSLAGNSGNTIYF. The CDR3 DNA follows: TGCGCCAGCAGCTTGGCGGGGAACTCTGGAAACACCATATATTTT.

The CDR3 sequence is CASSLLATNTEAFF. In DNA form, the CDR3 reads TGTGCCAGCAGCTTACTTGCTACTAACACTGAAGCTTTCTTT. J is TRBJ1-1 and V is TRBV7-3; D ambiguous. V was trimmed by 2 bases and J by 2 bases, leaving 9 bases between them. The V gene's germline CDR1 is SGHTA and CDR2 FQGTGA. The CDR3 consists of 14 residues.

The V call is TRBV10-3, the J call TRBJ1-5, with TRBD1 matching over 9 bases. The germline CDR1 and CDR2 sequences are ENHRY and SYGVKD. Trimming at V came to 4 bases and at J to 7 bases, leaving 5 bases not matched to a gene. The CDR3 consists of 14 residues. The CDR3 sequence: CAISGTGVDQPQHF. The CDR3 DNA reads as TGTGCCATCAGTGGGACAGGGGTCGACCAGCCCCAGCATTTT.